This TCR beta chain stems from a study of blood T cell repertoires in COVID-19. Study summary: Sample material is recorded as cDNA or gDNA derived from T cells, B-cell-depleted T cells, or PBMCs.

Repertoires were generated with immunoSEQ multiplex PCR, while TCRdb's copy carries only in-frame clones and drops some. Of around 250,000 clones in the sample, 86% were seen once. The CDR3 length is 14 residues. This TCR derives from a man between 60 and 75 years old with acute or convalescent COVID-19. Sample: peripheral blood. The J gene is TRBJ1-1, the V gene TRBV21-1; the D call TRBD1 from the table was never checked on the DNA. TRBV21-1 is assigned pseudogene status. Here the CDR3 reads CASSPLPDSTEAFF. CDR3 bases: TGTGCCAGCAGCCCCCTTCCCGACAGCACTGAAGCTTTCTTT.